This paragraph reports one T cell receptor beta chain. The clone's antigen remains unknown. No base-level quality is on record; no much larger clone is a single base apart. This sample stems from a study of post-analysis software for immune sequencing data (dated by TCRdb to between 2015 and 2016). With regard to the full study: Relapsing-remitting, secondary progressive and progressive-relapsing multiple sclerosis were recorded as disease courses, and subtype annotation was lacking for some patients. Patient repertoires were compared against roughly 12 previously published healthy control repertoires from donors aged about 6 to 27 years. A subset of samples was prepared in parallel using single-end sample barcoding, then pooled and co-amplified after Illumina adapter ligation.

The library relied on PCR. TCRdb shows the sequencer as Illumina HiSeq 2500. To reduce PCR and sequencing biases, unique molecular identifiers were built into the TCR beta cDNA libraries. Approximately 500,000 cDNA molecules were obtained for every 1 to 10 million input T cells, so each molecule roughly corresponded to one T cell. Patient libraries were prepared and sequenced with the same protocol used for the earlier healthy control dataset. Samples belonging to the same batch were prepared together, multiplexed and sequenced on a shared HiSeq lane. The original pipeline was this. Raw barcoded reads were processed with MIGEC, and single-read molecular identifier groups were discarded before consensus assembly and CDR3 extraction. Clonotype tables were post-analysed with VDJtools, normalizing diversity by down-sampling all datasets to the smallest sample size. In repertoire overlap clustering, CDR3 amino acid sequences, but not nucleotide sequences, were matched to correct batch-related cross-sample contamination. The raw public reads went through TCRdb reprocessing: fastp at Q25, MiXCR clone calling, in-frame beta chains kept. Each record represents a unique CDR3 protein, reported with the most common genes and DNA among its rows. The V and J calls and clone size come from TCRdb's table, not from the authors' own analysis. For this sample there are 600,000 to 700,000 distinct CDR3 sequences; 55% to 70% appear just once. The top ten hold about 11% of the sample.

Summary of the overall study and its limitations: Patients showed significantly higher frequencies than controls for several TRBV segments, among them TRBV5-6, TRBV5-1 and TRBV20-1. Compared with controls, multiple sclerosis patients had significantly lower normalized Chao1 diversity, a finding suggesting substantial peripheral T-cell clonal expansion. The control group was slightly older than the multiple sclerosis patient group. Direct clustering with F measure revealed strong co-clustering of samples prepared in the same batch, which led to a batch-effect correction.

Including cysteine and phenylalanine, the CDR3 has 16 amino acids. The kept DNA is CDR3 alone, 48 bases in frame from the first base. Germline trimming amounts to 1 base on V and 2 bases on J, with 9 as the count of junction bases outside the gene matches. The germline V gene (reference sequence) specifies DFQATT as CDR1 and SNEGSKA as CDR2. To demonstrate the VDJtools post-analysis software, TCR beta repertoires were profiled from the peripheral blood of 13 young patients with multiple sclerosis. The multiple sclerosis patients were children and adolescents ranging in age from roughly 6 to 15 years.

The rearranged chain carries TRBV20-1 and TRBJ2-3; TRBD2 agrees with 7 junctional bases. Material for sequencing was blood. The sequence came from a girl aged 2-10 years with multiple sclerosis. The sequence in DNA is TGCAGTGCTAGAGTGGCGGGAGAGAGGTACACAGATACGCAGTATTTT. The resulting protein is CSARVAGERYTDTQYF.